This T cell receptor beta chain stems from a study of human T cells and chemical hapten exposure. Time point defined: pre-sensitization, week 0. Treatment defined: therapeutic diphenylcyclopropenone sensitization with weekly scalp DPC. RNA extraction used unfractionated whole blood as the source of total RNA. Library preparation tagged each individual cDNA molecule with a unique molecular identifier. One entry per CDR3 protein results from TCRdb running MiXCR on the RACE reads. Among around 300,000 distinct CDR3 sequences listed, 4.5% to 5.5% were seen once. There are a few counts of this clonotype. The V and J ends lost 4 bases and 12 bases respectively, with 8 bases between them. The CDR3 runs to 11 residues. CDR1 and CDR2 from the germline V gene are SGHKS and YYEKEE (reference sequence).

The sequencing used whole blood, collected in connection with sensitization to the hapten diphenylcyclopropenone (DPC). The chain uses TRBV5-5 and TRBJ1-6, with D unresolved. The receptor's source is a woman aged 18-29 years with alopecia areata. Some clones in this sample may be carry-over from other donors' samples. CDR3 protein: CASSRFGPLHF. In DNA, the CDR3 is TGTGCCAGCAGCCGTTTCGGACCCCTCCACTTT.